Listed here are 18 T cell receptor beta chains from one sample, sequenced in a study of CD8 T cells in ankylosing spondylitis. TCRdb analysed the 5' RACE reads with MiXCR anew, one entry per CDR3 protein. The sample carries more than 150,000 distinct CDR3 sequences, roughly 11% recorded once. The sample consisted of blood, either unsorted or a sorted T cell fraction (not recorded which). Source of these receptors: a male donor with ankylosing spondylitis or in good health (not recorded which).

In this sample, this clonotype turned up a few times. The CDR3 sequence is CASSPREDEKLFF. The CDR3, as DNA: TGTGCCAGCTCACCCAGGGAAGATGAAAAACTGTTTTTT. This chain uses TRBV18 with TRBJ1-4; perhaps TRBD1 as D (5 bases). Germline CDR1 is KGHSH and CDR2 is LQKENI. The ends were cut back, 3 bases at V and 6 bases at J, with 8 bases in the middle. The CDR3 is 13 amino acids.

The chain joins TRBV18 to TRBJ2-5, with 7 bases identical to TRBD2. Trimming took 1 base from V and 5 from J; bases not matched to a gene: 7. Per germline, CDR1 KGHSH and CDR2 LQKENI. The CDR3 totals 15 residues. In nucleotides, the CDR3 is TGTGCCAGCTCACCACAAATGACGGGAGGTGAGACCCAGTACTTC. The encoded protein is CASSPQMTGGETQYF.

This clonotype was seen a handful of times. The genes are TRBV20-1 and TRBJ1-2; no clear D. Germline V gene data show CDR1 as DFQATT and CDR2 as SNEGSKA (reference sequence). The ends were cut back, 1 base at V and 6 bases at J, with 6 bases in the middle. The CDR3 is made up of 11 amino acids. The CDR3 DNA is TGCAGTGCTAGAGCCTATGATGGCTACACCTTC. Its translation: CSARAYDGYTF.

In this sample, this clonotype turned up many times. The chain carries TRBV4-2 and TRBJ2-1; TRBD2 aligns across 16 bases. With V trimmed by 3 bases and J by 2 bases, 4 bases remained unmatched. In germline, CDR1 is LGHNA, CDR2 YNFKEQ. The CDR3 extends over 18 amino acids. CDR3 in DNA: TGTGCCAGCAGCCAGCACGGGACTAGCGGGAGGGCCTACAATGAGCAGTTCTTC. It yields the protein CASSQHGTSGRAYNEQFF.

This clonotype was observed many times. The CDR3 DNA sequence: TGCAGTGCTGGGGTTGGCACAGATACGCAGTATTTT. Its protein product is CSAGVGTDTQYF. J is TRBJ2-3 and V is TRBV20-1, with no clear D. CDR3 length: 12 amino acids. Germline CDR1 reads DFQATT; CDR2 reads SNEGSKA (reference sequence). Trimming left V 5 bases short and J 1 base short, with 7 bases between.

This clonotype was counted a few times. The chain couples TRBV6-1 to TRBJ2-5, with D perhaps being TRBD1 or TRBD2 (6 bases each). Germline loops: CDR1 MNHNS, CDR2 SASEGT. Trimming removed 5 bases at V and 4 bases at J, with 17 bases between. There are 15 residues in the CDR3. As DNA, the CDR3 is TGTGCCAGCAGTCCTGGGGGGCAGTCAATAGAGACCCAGTACTTC. It yields the protein CASSPGGQSIETQYF.

The rearrangement joins TRBV7-9 to TRBJ2-1; the match to TRBD1 covers 9 bases. CDR3 length: 17 amino acids. Germline-derived CDR1 and CDR2 are SEHNR and FQNEAQ (reference sequence). V lost 3 bases to trimming and J lost 7 bases; unmatched junction nucleotides: 13. The CDR3 DNA follows: TGTGCCAGCAGCTTGGGGTTGGACAGGGGCGTCCGGAATGAGCAGTTCTTC. It codes for CASSLGLDRGVRNEQFF.

The J gene is TRBJ2-7, the V gene TRBV28; 8 positions agree with TRBD2. V gave up 5 bases and J gave up 4 bases; unmatched junction bases: 10. The length of the CDR3 is 15 residues. Germline-derived CDR1 and CDR2 are MDHEN and SYDVKM. The CDR3 loop is CASSTPGGALYEQYF. The CDR3 DNA follows: TGTGCCAGCAGTACCCCCGGGGGGGCCTTATACGAGCAGTACTTC.

This clonotype was counted many times. The rearrangement uses TRBV6-6 and TRBJ2-7, with a weak D call TRBD2 (6 bases). The CDR3 loop spans 13 amino acids. Germline-derived CDR1 and CDR2 are MNHNY and SVGAGI (reference sequence). The V end lost 5 bases, the J end lost 7 bases, and 15 bases lay between the germline ends. The CDR3 DNA sequence: TGTGCCAGCAGTAGCGCGGGGACGGGTGAGCAGTACTTC. Residues: CASSSAGTGEQYF.

The J gene is TRBJ1-1, the V gene TRBV7-2; unclear D gene. Germline CDR1 is SGHTA and CDR2 is FQGNSA. This CDR3 is 14 amino acids long. Trimming left V 1 base short and J 3 bases short, with 9 bases between. The CDR3 DNA follows: TGTGCCAGCAGCTTAGGGGTGTGGGACACTGAAGCTTTCTTT. It is translated as CASSLGVWDTEAFF.

This clonotype was recorded a few times. The chain recombines TRBV12-3 or TRBV12-4 with TRBJ2-3, with D perhaps assigned TRBD1 or TRBD2 (6 bases each). This CDR3 is built from 17 residues. Trimming removed 5 bases from V and 1 base from J, with 19 bases in between. This CDR3 is CASSPSHGGAGTDTQYF. CDR3 bases: TGTGCCAGCAGTCCCAGCCACGGGGGCGCGGGCACAGATACGCAGTATTTT.

The chain carries TRBV20-1 and TRBJ2-5, with unresolved D. V was trimmed by 0 bases and J by 4 bases, leaving 3 bases between them. From germline, CDR1 is DFQATT and CDR2 SNEGSKA (reference sequence). CDR3 length: 11 residues. Written as DNA, the CDR3 is TGCAGTGCTAGAGATCGAGAGACCCAGTACTTC. Translating gives CSARDRETQYF.

V usage is TRBV3-1 and J usage is TRBJ2-1; 7 bases line up with TRBD1. The CDR3 has 13 amino acids. Germline loops: CDR1 LGHDT, CDR2 YNNKEL (reference sequence). V lost 4 bases, J lost 4 bases, and 1 base stayed unmatched. For the CDR3, the DNA is TGTGCCAGCAGCCCGGACAGGTACAATGAGCAGTTCTTC. Translating it yields CASSPDRYNEQFF.

CDR3 region: CASITSRGTASYEQYF. The CDR3 nucleotides are TGTGCCAGCATAACGTCGAGGGGGACGGCATCCTACGAGCAGTACTTC. The chain is built from TRBV2 and TRBJ2-7, with a possible D match to TRBD1 (6 bases). CDR1 is SNHLY, CDR2 FYNNEI, per germline. The CDR3 consists of 16 residues. V was cut by 7 bases and J by 1 base, with 20 bases left in between.

Ten or more counts support this clonotype. The rearrangement uses TRBV12-3 or TRBV12-4 and TRBJ2-1; maybe TRBD2 (6 bases). Deletions cut 9 bases from V and 6 bases from J, with 15 bases between. CDR3 size: 13 residues. CDR3 coding DNA: TGTGCCAGTAGGGACTTCCCCTCCAATGAGCAGTTCTTC. Translated: CASRDFPSNEQFF.

There are many counts of this clonotype. The V and J genes are TRBV5-1 and TRBJ2-3; TRBD2 agrees at 8 bases. In germline, CDR1 is SGHRS, CDR2 YFSETQ. This CDR3 is built from 16 residues. The V and J ends lost 1 base and 1 base, in that order; junction bases with no gene match: 5. The CDR3 nucleotides are TGCGCCAGCAGCTTGACCCCGGGACTAGGCACAGATACGCAGTATTTT. Protein: CASSLTPGLGTDTQYF.

Only a few counts were recorded for this clonotype. The chain couples TRBV7-2 to TRBJ2-1; 12 bases are shared with TRBD2. CDR3 length: 15 amino acids. V shed 3 bases and J 9 bases; nucleotides not matched to a gene: 6. The germline CDR1 and CDR2 sequences are SGHTA and FQGNSA. Here the CDR3 DNA reads TGTGCCAGCAGCTTTCTACTAGCGGGAGGAGTTGAGCAGTTCTTC. Protein product: CASSFLLAGGVEQFF.

This clonotype was counted many times. The V call is TRBV10-3, the J call TRBJ2-3; D uncertain. V was trimmed by 0 bases and J by 2 bases, leaving 9 bases between them. Germline assignment: CDR1 ENHRY and CDR2 SYGVKD. The CDR3 spans 15 residues. In DNA, the CDR3 is TGTGCCATCAGTGAGTCGCGGCAGGTCACAGATACGCAGTATTTT. It specifies CAISESRQVTDTQYF.